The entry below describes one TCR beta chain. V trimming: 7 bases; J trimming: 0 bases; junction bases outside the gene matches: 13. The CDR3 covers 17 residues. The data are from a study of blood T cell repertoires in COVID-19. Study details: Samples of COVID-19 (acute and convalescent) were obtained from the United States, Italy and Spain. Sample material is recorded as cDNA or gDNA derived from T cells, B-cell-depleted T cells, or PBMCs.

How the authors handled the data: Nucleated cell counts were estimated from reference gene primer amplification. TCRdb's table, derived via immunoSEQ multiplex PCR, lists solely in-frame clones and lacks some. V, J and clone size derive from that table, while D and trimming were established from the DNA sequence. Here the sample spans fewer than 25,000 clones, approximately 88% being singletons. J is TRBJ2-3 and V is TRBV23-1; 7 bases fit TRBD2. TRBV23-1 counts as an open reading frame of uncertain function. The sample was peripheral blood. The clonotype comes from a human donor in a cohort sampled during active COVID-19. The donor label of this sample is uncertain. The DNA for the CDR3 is TGCGCCAGCATGCGTGGTTTGTGGGAGGGGAGCACAGATACGCAGTATTTT. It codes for CASMRGLWEGSTDTQYF.